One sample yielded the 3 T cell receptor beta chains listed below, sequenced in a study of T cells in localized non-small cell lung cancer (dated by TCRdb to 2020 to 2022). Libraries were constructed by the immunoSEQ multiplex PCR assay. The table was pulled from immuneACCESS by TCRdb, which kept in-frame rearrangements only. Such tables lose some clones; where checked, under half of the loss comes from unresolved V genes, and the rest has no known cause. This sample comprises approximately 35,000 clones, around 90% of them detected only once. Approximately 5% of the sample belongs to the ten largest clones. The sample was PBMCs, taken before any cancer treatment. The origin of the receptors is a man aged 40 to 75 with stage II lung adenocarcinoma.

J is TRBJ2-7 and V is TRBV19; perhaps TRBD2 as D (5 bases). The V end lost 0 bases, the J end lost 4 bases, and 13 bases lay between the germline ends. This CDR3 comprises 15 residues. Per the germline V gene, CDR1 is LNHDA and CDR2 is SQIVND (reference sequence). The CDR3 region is CASSIEGYGIYEQYF. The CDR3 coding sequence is TGTGCCAGTAGTATAGAGGGGTACGGGATATACGAGCAGTACTTC. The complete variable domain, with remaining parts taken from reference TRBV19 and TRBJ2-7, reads DGGITQSPKYLFRKEGQNVTLSCEQNLNHDAMYWYRQDPGQGLRLIYYSQIVNDFQKGDIAEGYSVSREKKESFPLTVTSAQKNPTAFYLCASSIEGYGIYEQYFGPGTRLTVT.

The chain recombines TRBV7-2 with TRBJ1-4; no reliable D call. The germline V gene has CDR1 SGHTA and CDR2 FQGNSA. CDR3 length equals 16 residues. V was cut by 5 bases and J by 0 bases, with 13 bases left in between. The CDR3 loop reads CASSLASPTTNEKLFF. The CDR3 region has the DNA TGTGCCAGCAGCCTCGCTTCTCCTACAACTAATGAAAAACTGTTTTTT.

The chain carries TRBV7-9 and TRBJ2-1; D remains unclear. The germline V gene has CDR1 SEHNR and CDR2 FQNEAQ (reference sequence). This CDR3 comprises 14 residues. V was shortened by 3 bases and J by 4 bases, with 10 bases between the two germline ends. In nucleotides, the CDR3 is TGTGCCAGCAGCTTCCTGGACGGTTACAATGAGCAGTTCTTC. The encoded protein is CASSFLDGYNEQFF.